The TCR beta chain under discussion was sequenced for a study of shared clonotypes between healthy human individuals. Whole-study context: Donors had three CD4 naive, three CD4 memory, two CD8 naive and one CD8 memory plate apiece.

The CDR3 is 16 residues long. Trimming at V came to 1 base and at J to 3 bases, leaving 6 bases not matched to a gene. The germline V gene encodes CDR1 MDHEN and CDR2 SYDVKM. This clone was observed once. Assay used: immunoSEQ multiplex PCR; TCRdb lists only in-frame clones, some missing. The table lists about 710,000 clones, 72% of them singletons. Sequencing input: memory CD4+ T cells sorted from blood. The subset: CD45RA-negative fraction. This clonotype originated in a woman aged 25 to 45 in good health. The chain recombines TRBV28 with TRBJ1-3; 7 bases are a match to TRBD1. The CDR3 DNA sequence: TGTGCCAGCAGTTTATATCCAGGGGACAGTGGAAACACCATATATTTT. Its translation: CASSLYPGDSGNTIYF. Filled out from reference TRBV28 and TRBJ1-3, the complete variable domain reads DVKVTQSSRYLVKRTGEKVFLECVQDMDHENMFWYRQDPGLGLRLIYFSYDVKMKEKGDIPEGYSVSREKKERFSLILESASTNQTSMYLCASSLYPGDSGNTIYFGEGSWLTVV.